The 30 T cell receptor beta chains presented below share a single source sample, sequenced in a study of PD-1 blockade in classical Hodgkin lymphoma (dated by TCRdb to 2019 to 2021). The method behind the library was the immunoSEQ multiplex PCR assay. TCRdb took over this immuneACCESS table, retaining in-frame rearrangements with V and J assigned. Such tables are incomplete; in checked studies, under half of the missing clones stem from an unresolved V gene, and the remainder is unexplained. The sample contains approximately 98,000 clones, around 89% of them found a single time. The biggest ten clones account for 15% to 20% of the sample. The time point label, read with the paper, signifies: cycle 2 day 1 (C2D1) of nivolumab. Relapse after autologous stem cell transplantation had occurred in all trial patients, and cohorts A, B and C were distinguished by prior brentuximab vedotin exposure. The sequenced sample was peripheral blood mononuclear cells (PBMCs), obtained before the second cycle of nivolumab. The receptors derive from a human donor with classical Hodgkin lymphoma.

The rearrangement links TRBV12-2 to TRBJ1-3; the D segment call TRBD1 is taken from the table without a DNA check. TRBV12-2 is noted as a pseudogene. This CDR3 has 18 residues. This CDR3 is CASRLGARDRGSGNTIYF. CDR3 sequence (DNA): TGTGCAAGTCGCTTAGGGGCCCGGGACAGGGGCTCTGGAAACACCATATATTTT.

The CDR3 region has the DNA TGTGCCAGCTCACCCCCCACAGGGGCGAACACTGAAGCTTTCTTT. The encoded protein is CASSPPTGANTEAFF. The chain has TRBV18 and TRBJ1-1, with TRBD1 identical over 7 bases. The CDR3 length is 15 residues. V shed 3 bases and J 1 base; nucleotides not matched to a gene: 5. Germline V gives CDR1 KGHSH, CDR2 LQKENI.

This chain links TRBV5-1 with TRBJ2-3; possible D gene TRBD2, 5 bases. Germline V gene data show CDR1 as SGHRS and CDR2 as YFSETQ. V was clipped by 2 bases and J by 4 bases, with 11 bases between them. This CDR3 spans 14 amino acids. In nucleotides, the CDR3 is TGCGCCAGCAGCTTACGAAGGGAGCCAGATACGCAGTATTTT. Its protein is CASSLRREPDTQYF.

This chain joins TRBV11-2 and TRBJ1-1, with D hard to call. CDR1 SGHAT and CDR2 FQNNGV come from the germline V gene. This CDR3 spans 10 amino acids. V shed 5 bases and J shed 7 bases, with 5 bases lying between them. The CDR3 sequence: CASSPDEAFF. The CDR3 bases are TGTGCCAGCAGCCCGGATGAAGCTTTCTTT.

The V call is TRBV6-1, the J call TRBJ2-7, with 9 bases identical to TRBD1. V was clipped by 6 bases and J by 4 bases; unmatched bases: 7. The germline gives CDR1 MNHNS, CDR2 SASEGT. The CDR3 is made up of 14 amino acids. CDR3 coding DNA: TGTGCCAGCAGATCGGGACAGGGCCTATACGAGCAGTACTTC. It encodes CASRSGQGLYEQYF.

The rearrangement uses TRBV27 and TRBJ2-3, with a tentative D call TRBD1 (6 bases). This CDR3 contains 18 residues. Germline values: CDR1 MNHEY, CDR2 SMNVEV (reference sequence). Trimming took off 0 bases at V and 1 base at J, with 17 bases between the two ends. The CDR3 region is CASSLSPRLKGGTDTQYF. DNA of the CDR3: TGTGCCAGCAGTTTATCGCCCCGGCTGAAGGGGGGCACAGATACGCAGTATTTT.

This chain uses TRBV4-1 with TRBJ1-1; D unresolved. The V gene lost 4 bases and the J gene lost 3 bases, with 6 bases spanning the gap. The germline gives CDR1 MGHRA, CDR2 YSYEKL. The CDR3 totals 12 residues. CDR3 region: CASSPGYTEAFF. As DNA, the CDR3 is TGCGCCAGCAGCCCCGGGTACACTGAAGCTTTCTTT.

This chain uses TRBV7-2 with TRBJ1-4, with D possibly matching TRBD1 (6 bases). CDR1 and CDR2 from the germline V gene are SGHTA and FQGNSA. The CDR3 sequence is 18 residues long. V was pared by 4 bases and J by 0 bases, with 18 bases between. CDR3 sequence reads: CASSSKGVRTATNEKLFF. Here the CDR3 DNA reads TGTGCCAGCAGCTCAAAGGGGGTTAGGACCGCAACTAATGAAAAACTGTTTTTT. Together with reference TRBV7-2 and TRBJ1-4, the CDR3 gives the full variable domain: GAGVSQSPSNKVTEKGKDVELRCDPISGHTALYWYRQSLGQGLEFLIYFQGNSAPDKSGLPSDRFSAERTGGSVSTLTIQRTQQEDSAVYLCASSSKGVRTATNEKLFFGSGTQLSVL.

This clone occurred once. This chain joins TRBV11-2 and TRBJ1-5; D gene uncertain. The ends were cut back, 0 bases at V and 5 bases at J, with 11 bases in the middle. The CDR3 consists of 15 residues. Per germline, CDR1 SGHAT and CDR2 FQNNGV. The CDR3 DNA reads as TGTGCCAGCAGCTTAGATATTCAACTAGATCAGCCCCAGCATTTT. Translation gives CASSLDIQLDQPQHF.

This clone was seen only a few times. J is TRBJ1-3 and V is TRBV4-2, with 7 bases fitting TRBD1. The germline V gene encodes CDR1 LGHNA and CDR2 YNFKEQ. The V and J ends lost 2 bases and 0 bases, in that order; junction bases with no gene match: 13. CDR3 size: 19 residues. CDR3 sequence: CASSQLWRRGHLSGNTIYF. CDR3 coding DNA: TGTGCCAGCAGCCAACTGTGGAGAAGGGGGCACCTCTCTGGAAACACCATATATTTT.

V gene TRBV13 combines with J gene TRBJ2-2; 7 bases fit TRBD2. The CDR3 runs to 16 residues. Germline V gene sequence: CDR1 PRHDT, CDR2 FYEKMQ (reference sequence). Trimming removed 0 bases from V and 1 base from J; junction bases left unmatched: 2. CDR3 nucleotides: TGTGCCAGCAGCTTAGGGTCTAGCGGGAACACCGGGGAGCTGTTTTTT. Protein sequence: CASSLGSSGNTGELFF.

The chain employs TRBV11-2 and TRBJ2-7, with D unresolved. Per the germline V gene, CDR1 is SGHAT and CDR2 is FQNNGV. The CDR3 consists of 12 residues. Trimming removed 5 bases at V and 3 bases at J, with 8 bases between. Here the CDR3 DNA reads TGTGCCAGCAGCCCCCATGACTACGAGCAGTACTTC. It codes for CASSPHDYEQYF. Using reference TRBV11-2 and TRBJ2-7 for the parts outside the CDR3, the full variable domain is EAGVAQSPRYKIIEKRQSVAFWCNPISGHATLYWYQQILGQGPKLLIQFQNNGVVDDSQLPKDRFSAERLKGVDSTLKIQPAKLEDSAVYLCASSPHDYEQYFGPGTRLTVT.

The chain couples TRBV11-2 to TRBJ1-4; D remains unclear. The CDR3 is 14 amino acids. Germline CDR1 SGHAT, CDR2 FQNNGV. V shed 6 bases and J shed 8 bases, with 16 bases lying between them. The CDR3 nucleotides read TGTGCCAGCAGTTCAAGCATAACGGGCGAAAAACTGTTTTTT. Its protein product is CASSSSITGEKLFF.

V is TRBV4-3 and J is TRBJ2-1; D is ambiguous. Germline CDR1 is LGHNA and CDR2 is YSLEER. The CDR3 runs 15 residues. Deletions cut 1 base from V and 8 bases from J, with 15 bases between. The DNA for the CDR3 is TGCGCCAGCAGCCAAGTCCCGAGGCATTCTCATGAGCAGTTCTTC. Translating it yields CASSQVPRHSHEQFF.

This clone was seen a single time. This chain joins TRBV4-2 and TRBJ1-2, with TRBD1 matching 7 bases. Germline CDR1 and CDR2: LGHNA and YNFKEQ. CDR3 length equals 16 residues. V shed 2 bases and J 1 base; nucleotides not matched to a gene: 7. The CDR3, as DNA: TGTGCCAGCAGCCAACACGAGGACAGGAGTAACTATGGCTACACCTTC. Protein: CASSQHEDRSNYGYTF.

This rearrangement joins TRBV7-2 to TRBJ1-5, with a possible D match to TRBD1 (6 bases). Germline V gene lookup returns CDR1 SGHTA and CDR2 FQGNSA. The CDR3 is 13 amino acids. With 6 bases removed from V and 3 bases from J, the gap between germline ends came to 9 bases. The CDR3 DNA is TGTGCCAGCAGAGTGGGGGCCAATCAGCCCCAGCATTTT. Translating it yields CASRVGANQPQHF.

This chain joins TRBV7-9 and TRBJ2-7; tentative D call: TRBD2 (6 bases). This CDR3 comprises 15 residues. Trimming stripped 0 bases from V and 5 bases from J, with 14 bases between. The V gene's germline CDR1 is SEHNR and CDR2 FQNEAQ (reference sequence). The CDR3, as DNA: TGTGCCAGCAGCTTAGCTTCCTTACCTAGCGACGAGCAGTACTTC. Protein: CASSLASLPSDEQYF.

This chain joins TRBV28 and TRBJ2-2; tentatively, D is TRBD1 (6 bases). CDR1 MDHEN and CDR2 SYDVKM come from the germline V gene. The CDR3 extends over 15 amino acids. Trimming stripped 7 bases from V and 5 bases from J, with 17 bases between. This CDR3 reads CASMGSNRATGELFF. CDR3 sequence (DNA): TGTGCCAGCATGGGGAGTAACAGGGCAACCGGGGAGCTGTTTTTT.

The chain employs TRBV7-9 and TRBJ1-1, with unresolved D. Trimming removed 4 bases from V and 7 bases from J, with 10 bases in between. The CDR3 covers 12 residues. From germline, CDR1 is SEHNR and CDR2 FQNEAQ (reference sequence). CDR3 sequence (DNA): TGTGCCAGCAGCTCCGAAGGCTATGAAGCTTTCTTT. Translating it yields CASSSEGYEAFF.

The chain is built from TRBV13 and TRBJ2-3; 8 bases map to TRBD2. The CDR3 length is 16 residues. Germline assignment: CDR1 PRHDT and CDR2 FYEKMQ (reference sequence). V lost 1 base to trimming and J lost 7 bases; unmatched junction nucleotides: 10. This CDR3 is CASSLETGTRRNTQYF. CDR3 sequence (DNA): TGTGCCAGCAGCTTAGAGACCGGGACTAGAAGGAATACGCAGTATTTT.

V is TRBV2 and J is TRBJ2-1; 10 nucleotides align to TRBD2. CDR1 is SNHLY, CDR2 FYNNEI, per germline. The CDR3 loop spans 15 amino acids. Germline trimming cut 10 bases from V and 1 base from J; bases unmatched to any gene: 7. The CDR3 coding sequence is TGTGCCAACCTCGAGCGGGAGGGGTCCTACAATGAGCAGTTCTTC. Protein product: CANLEREGSYNEQFF.

This rearrangement joins TRBV5-6 to TRBJ1-3, with D uncertain. V lost 4 bases, J lost 3 bases, and 11 bases lay in between. Per germline, CDR1 SGHDT and CDR2 YYEEEE. The CDR3 covers 14 residues. The CDR3 is CASSLGGIGNTIYF. The CDR3 nucleotides are TGTGCCAGCAGCCTCGGAGGCATTGGAAACACCATATATTTT.

The chain is built from TRBV5-6 and TRBJ1-3; D might be TRBD1 (5 bases). V was pared by 4 bases and J by 0 bases, with 14 bases between. The CDR3 totals 16 residues. Germline values: CDR1 SGHDT, CDR2 YYEEEE. CDR3 bases: TGTGCCAGCAGCATGACAGTCCACGTCTCTGGAAACACCATATATTTT. Its protein is CASSMTVHVSGNTIYF.

The rearrangement links TRBV11-3 to TRBJ2-3, with TRBD2 matching over 10 bases. Germline-derived CDR1 and CDR2 are SGHNT and YENEEA. This CDR3 is 16 amino acids long. The J segment lost 1 base and the V segment lost 1 base, leaving 2 bases of the junction unmatched. The CDR3 nucleotides are TGTGCCAGCAGCTTAGCAGGGACTAGCGGCACAGATACGCAGTATTTT. Translating gives CASSLAGTSGTDTQYF.

The V call is TRBV9, the J call TRBJ2-7; 9 nucleotides line up with TRBD1. The CDR3 runs 14 residues. The junction had 7 bases not matched to a gene; V was cut back by 3 bases and J by 6 bases. Germline CDR1 reads SGDLS; CDR2 reads YYNGEE. CDR3 DNA: TGTGCCAGCAGCGAGGGGCTGACAGGGGGCGAGCAGTACTTC. It specifies CASSEGLTGGEQYF.

The gene calls are TRBV27 and TRBJ2-7, with no clear D. Deletions cut 2 bases from V and 3 bases from J, with 11 bases between. CDR1 and CDR2 from the germline V gene are MNHEY and SMNVEV (reference sequence). The CDR3 has 14 amino acids. CDR3 DNA sequence: TGTGCCAGCAGTTTAGGGCAGAATTACTACGAGCAGTACTTC. Amino acid sequence: CASSLGQNYYEQYF.

The rearrangement joins TRBV29-1 to TRBJ1-2, with D possibly TRBD1 on 6 matching bases. V was clipped by 3 bases and J by 4 bases, with 18 bases between them. Germline-derived CDR1 and CDR2 are SQVTM and ANQGSEA. This CDR3 comprises 15 residues. In DNA form, the CDR3 reads TGCAGCGTTGAGTCCCGGGGGGCCGCCGGCTATGGCTACACCTTC. This translates into CSVESRGAAGYGYTF. The full variable domain, its missing parts supplied by reference TRBV29-1 and TRBJ1-2, is SAVISQKPSRDICQRGTSLTIQCQVDSQVTMMFWYRQQPGQSLTLIATANQGSEATYESGFVIDKFPISRPNLTFSTLTVSNMSPEDSSIYLCSVESRGAAGYGYTFGSGTRLTVV.

This chain joins TRBV19 and TRBJ2-7; 8 nucleotides match TRBD2. This CDR3 region has 16 residues. The germline CDR1 and CDR2 sequences are LNHDA and SQIVND (reference sequence). J lost 7 bases, V lost 1 base, and 12 bases had no gene match. The DNA for the CDR3 is TGTGCCAGTAGTATAGTCCTAGCGGGCCCGACTGGGGAGCAGTACTTC. Translating gives CASSIVLAGPTGEQYF. The full variable domain, with the rest looked up from reference TRBV19 and TRBJ2-7, is DGGITQSPKYLFRKEGQNVTLSCEQNLNHDAMYWYRQDPGQGLRLIYYSQIVNDFQKGDIAEGYSVSREKKESFPLTVTSAQKNPTAFYLCASSIVLAGPTGEQYFGPGTRLTVT.

V and J are TRBV30 and TRBJ1-1; D not resolved. Trimming shortened V by 0 bases and J by 4 bases, and 15 bases separated the two germline ends. The CDR3 has 15 residues. CDR1 is GTSNPN, CDR2 SVGIG, per germline (reference sequence). The CDR3 reads CAWSVLLSMGTEAFF. The CDR3 bases are TGTGCCTGGAGTGTACTTCTATCGATGGGCACTGAAGCTTTCTTT.

The gene calls are TRBV11-2 and TRBJ1-1; D is perhaps TRBD1 (5 bases). This CDR3 comprises 16 residues. Per germline, CDR1 SGHAT and CDR2 FQNNGV. Trimming pared 8 bases from V and 0 bases from J, leaving 19 bases between. CDR3 nucleotides: TGTGCCAGCGGGGCCCGAGGCCAGATAATGAACACTGAAGCTTTCTTT. Translation gives CASGARGQIMNTEAFF.